Below are 10 T cell receptor beta chains sequenced from a single sample in a study of memory CD4+ T cells and cytomegalovirus serostatus. Single viable CD3+CD4+CD8-CD45RO+ cells were sorted as the memory CD4+ T cells. Assay used: immunoSEQ multiplex PCR; TCRdb lists only in-frame clones, some missing. The profile shows around 50,000 clones, around 78% of them singletons. The sample taken for sequencing was memory CD4+ T cells from blood. The receptors were gathered from an adult in good health and CMV-seronegative.

The chain is built from TRBV28 and TRBJ2-5; TRBD2 is a possible D gene (5 bases). Deletions cut 5 bases from V and 5 bases from J, with 15 bases between. The CDR3 has 14 amino acids. The germline CDR1 and CDR2 sequences are MDHEN and SYDVKM. CDR3 region: CASSRVGPGETQYF. DNA for the CDR3: TGTGCCAGCAGTCGCGTAGGGCCGGGGGAGACCCAGTACTTC.

J is TRBJ2-2 and V is TRBV7-8; 11 nucleotides agree with TRBD2. CDR1 and CDR2 from the germline V gene are SGHVS and FQNEAQ. V shed 5 bases, J shed 9 bases, and the junction held 20 bases outside the gene matches. The CDR3 consists of 19 residues. The CDR3 here is CASSPLLAGVPRTVRELFF. CDR3 DNA sequence: TGTGCCAGCAGCCCTTTACTAGCGGGGGTCCCTCGGACCGTAAGGGAGCTGTTTTTT. The full variable domain, its missing parts supplied by reference TRBV7-8 and TRBJ2-2, is GAGVSQSPRYKVAKRGQDVALRCDPISGHVSLFWYQQALGQGPEFLTYFQNEAQLDKSGLPSDRFFAERPEGSVSTLKIQRTQQEDSAVYLCASSPLLAGVPRTVRELFFGEGSRLTVL.

This chain joins TRBV6-1 and TRBJ2-1; either TRBD1 or TRBD2 may fit D (5 bases each). This CDR3 contains 15 residues. In germline, CDR1 is MNHNS, CDR2 SASEGT. The germline V and J ends were trimmed by 6 bases and 0 bases, with 12 bases remaining between them. CDR3 DNA sequence: TGTGCCAGCAGAAACTCCGGGACCTCCTACAATGAGCAGTTCTTC. This encodes CASRNSGTSYNEQFF.

V is TRBV2 and J is TRBJ1-5; D gene uncertain. Germline values: CDR1 SNHLY, CDR2 FYNNEI. Trimming shortened V by 7 bases and J by 0 bases, and 13 bases separated the two germline ends. The length of the CDR3 is 15 residues. Here the CDR3 reads CASTIGRASNQPQHF. The CDR3 DNA reads TGTGCCAGCACTATCGGGAGGGCTAGCAATCAGCCCCAGCATTTT.

The chain employs TRBV2 and TRBJ2-3; possible D gene TRBD2, 5 bases. Germline CDR1 is SNHLY and CDR2 is FYNNEI. Trimming left V 6 bases short and J 0 bases short, with 10 bases between. The CDR3 loop spans 14 amino acids. The CDR3 bases are TGTGCCAGCAGAAGCGGCTCTAGCACAGATACGCAGTATTTT. It encodes CASRSGSSTDTQYF.

V gene TRBV5-1 combines with J gene TRBJ1-4; TRBD1 might be the D (6 bases). Trimming left V 2 bases short and J 4 bases short, with 9 bases between. The CDR3 has 14 residues. From germline, CDR1 is SGHRS and CDR2 YFSETQ. CDR3 sequence reads: CASSLTGFNEKLFF. The CDR3 nucleotides read TGCGCCAGCAGCTTAACAGGGTTTAATGAAAAACTGTTTTTT. Combining the CDR3 with reference TRBV5-1 and TRBJ1-4 gives the whole variable domain KAGVTQTPRYLIKTRGQQVTLSCSPISGHRSVSWYQQTPGQGLQFLFEYFSETQRNKGNFPGRFSGRQFSNSRSEMNVSTLELGDSALYLCASSLTGFNEKLFFGSGTQLSVL.

The chain links TRBV19 to TRBJ1-5, with D possibly TRBD1 on 6 matching bases. Germline CDR1 and CDR2: LNHDA and SQIVND (reference sequence). CDR3 length: 14 residues. The V and J ends lost 7 bases and 3 bases respectively, with 13 bases between them. The CDR3, as DNA: TGTGCCAGTACCCGTTGGGGGCCCAATCAGCCCCAGCATTTT. Its protein is CASTRWGPNQPQHF.

The rearrangement links TRBV7-9 to TRBJ2-3; D could derive from TRBD1 or TRBD2 (5 bases each). CDR3 length equals 13 residues. Germline V gene sequence: CDR1 SEHNR, CDR2 FQNEAQ (reference sequence). Trimming removed 3 bases at V and 5 bases at J, with 9 bases between. CDR3 residues: CASSLWGRDTQYF. In DNA, the CDR3 is TGTGCCAGCAGCTTGTGGGGGAGAGATACGCAGTATTTT.

The V and J genes are TRBV5-3 and TRBJ2-3; TRBD2 matches 10 bases. TRBV5-3 is identified as an open reading frame with a role that is uncertain. The CDR3 is 18 residues long. The junction had 15 bases not matched to a gene; V was cut back by 0 bases and J by 8 bases. The CDR3 sequence: CARSLVSKGSSGSGTQYF. CDR3 coding DNA: TGTGCCAGAAGCTTGGTCTCAAAGGGGTCTAGCGGGAGTGGTACGCAGTATTTT.

The chain combines TRBV5-1 with TRBJ2-7, with a weak D call TRBD1 (6 bases). CDR3 length: 15 residues. The germline V gene has CDR1 SGHRS and CDR2 YFSETQ. V was shortened by 2 bases and J by 6 bases, with 18 bases between the two germline ends. CDR3 sequence (DNA): TGCGCCAGCAGCTTAAAGACAGGCCAAGGCCGCGAGCAGTACTTC. Translated, it gives CASSLKTGQGREQYF.